This T cell receptor (beta chain) was found in a study of beta chain features in type 1 diabetes. The J segment lost 4 bases and the V segment lost 2 bases, leaving 5 bases of the junction unmatched. This CDR3 has 15 residues. CDR1 is SGDLS and CDR2 is YYNGEE in the germline V gene. Isolated RNA was reverse transcribed in full, so expressed TCRB transcripts were sequenced. The table came from immunoSEQ multiplex PCR; TCRdb's copy has only in-frame clones and leaves some out. The table has under 300,000 clones, around a quarter seen once. The sequence came from a man aged 25-45 years in good health. This sequence joins TRBV9 and TRBJ2-1; 8 bases align to TRBD1. The sequenced sample was central memory CD4+ T cells from blood. CDR3 region: CASSVSGGQYNEQFF. The CDR3, as DNA: TGTGCCAGCAGCGTTTCAGGGGGCCAGTACAATGAGCAGTTCTTC.